This T cell receptor (beta chain) was observed in a study of beta chain features in type 1 diabetes. Expressed TCRB transcripts got sequenced, as all isolated RNA was reverse transcribed. Measured with immunoSEQ multiplex PCR; TCRdb has only the in-frame clones, and not every one. The repertoire holds under 250,000 clones, about 14% seen once, with more than 0.025% in the top ten. A heparinised blood draw that averaged roughly 120 mL was obtained once from each donor. CDR3 length equals 14 residues. The V segment lost 2 bases and the J segment 6 bases; nucleotides outside the gene matches: 4. Germline assignment: CDR1 MNHEY and CDR2 SVGAGI.

This chain joins TRBV6-5 and TRBJ1-5, with TRBD1 matching 7 bases. Input material: naive CD4+ T cells from blood. The TCR was taken from a woman aged 40 to 55 in good health. CDR3 in amino acids: CASSYRGQGQPQHF. The DNA of the CDR3 is TGTGCCAGCAGTTACAGGGGGCAGGGTCAGCCCCAGCATTTT.